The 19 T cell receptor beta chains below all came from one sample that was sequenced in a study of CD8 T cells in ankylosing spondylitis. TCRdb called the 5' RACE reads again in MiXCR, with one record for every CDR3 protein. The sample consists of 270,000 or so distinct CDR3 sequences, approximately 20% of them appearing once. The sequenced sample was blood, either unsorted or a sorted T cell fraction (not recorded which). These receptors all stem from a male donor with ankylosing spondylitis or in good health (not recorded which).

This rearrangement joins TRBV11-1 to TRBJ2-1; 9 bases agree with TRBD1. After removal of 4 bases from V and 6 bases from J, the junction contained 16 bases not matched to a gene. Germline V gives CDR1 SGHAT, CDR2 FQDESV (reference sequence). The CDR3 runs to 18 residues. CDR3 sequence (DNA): TGTGCCAGCAGCTGGGGACAGGGCCGGTTCTCCGGGAGCAATGAGCAGTTCTTC. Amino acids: CASSWGQGRFSGSNEQFF.

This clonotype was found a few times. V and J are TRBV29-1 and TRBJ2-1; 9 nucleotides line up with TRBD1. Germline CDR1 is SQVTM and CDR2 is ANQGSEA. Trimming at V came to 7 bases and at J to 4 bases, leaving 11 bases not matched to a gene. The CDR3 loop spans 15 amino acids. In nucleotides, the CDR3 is TGCAGCGCTGGGTACGGGACAGGGATATACAATGAGCAGTTCTTC. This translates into CSAGYGTGIYNEQFF.

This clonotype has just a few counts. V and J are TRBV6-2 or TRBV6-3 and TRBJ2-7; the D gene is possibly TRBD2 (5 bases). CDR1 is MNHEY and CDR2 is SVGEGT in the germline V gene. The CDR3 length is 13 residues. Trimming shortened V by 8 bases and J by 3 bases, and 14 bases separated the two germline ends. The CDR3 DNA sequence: TGTGCCAGCGGGCCCTTAGGAGGCTACGAGCAGTACTTC. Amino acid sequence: CASGPLGGYEQYF.

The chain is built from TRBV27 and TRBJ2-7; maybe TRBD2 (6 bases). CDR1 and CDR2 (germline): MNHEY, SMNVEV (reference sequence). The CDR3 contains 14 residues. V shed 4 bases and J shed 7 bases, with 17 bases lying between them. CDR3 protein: CASSYEASEGEQYF. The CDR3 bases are TGTGCCAGCAGTTATGAGGCTAGCGAGGGTGAGCAGTACTTC.

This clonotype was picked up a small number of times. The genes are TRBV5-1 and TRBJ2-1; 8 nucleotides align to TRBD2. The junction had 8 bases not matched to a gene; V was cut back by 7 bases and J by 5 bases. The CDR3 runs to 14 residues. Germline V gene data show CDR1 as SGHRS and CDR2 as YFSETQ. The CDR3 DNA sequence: TGCGCCAGCGCTGACTTTAGCGGGAACAATGAGCAGTTCTTC. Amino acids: CASADFSGNNEQFF.

The CDR3 sequence: CASSLSYSYEQYF. The CDR3 bases are TGTGCCAGCAGTTTGAGCTATTCCTACGAGCAGTACTTC. The rearrangement uses TRBV6-2 or TRBV6-3 and TRBJ2-7; D remains unclear. V was cut by 4 bases and J by 1 base, with 8 bases left in between. The CDR3 is 13 residues long. Germline V gene sequence: CDR1 MNHEY, CDR2 SVGEGT.

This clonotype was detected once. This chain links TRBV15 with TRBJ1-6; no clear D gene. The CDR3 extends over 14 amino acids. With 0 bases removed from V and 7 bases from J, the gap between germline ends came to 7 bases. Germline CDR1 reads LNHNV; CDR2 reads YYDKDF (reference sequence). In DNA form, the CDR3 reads TGTGCCACCAGCAGAGATCAATGGAATTCACCCCTCCACTTT. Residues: CATSRDQWNSPLHF.

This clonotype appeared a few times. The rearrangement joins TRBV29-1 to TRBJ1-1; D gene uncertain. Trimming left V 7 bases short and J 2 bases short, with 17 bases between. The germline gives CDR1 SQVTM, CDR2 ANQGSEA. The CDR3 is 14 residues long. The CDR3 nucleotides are TGCAGCGCCGAAGGACGGACGGAAAACACTGAAGCTTTCTTT. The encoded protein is CSAEGRTENTEAFF. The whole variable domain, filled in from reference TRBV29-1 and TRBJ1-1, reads SAVISQKPSRDICQRGTSLTIQCQVDSQVTMMFWYRQQPGQSLTLIATANQGSEATYESGFVIDKFPISRPNLTFSTLTVSNMSPEDSSIYLCSAEGRTENTEAFFGQGTRLTVV.

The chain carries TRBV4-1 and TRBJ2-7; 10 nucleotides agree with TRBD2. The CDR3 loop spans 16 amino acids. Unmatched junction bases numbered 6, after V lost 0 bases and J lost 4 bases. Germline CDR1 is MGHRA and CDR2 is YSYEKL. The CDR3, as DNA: TGCGCCAGCAGCCAAGAGGTAGCGGGAGGTCTTTACGAGCAGTACTTC. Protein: CASSQEVAGGLYEQYF.

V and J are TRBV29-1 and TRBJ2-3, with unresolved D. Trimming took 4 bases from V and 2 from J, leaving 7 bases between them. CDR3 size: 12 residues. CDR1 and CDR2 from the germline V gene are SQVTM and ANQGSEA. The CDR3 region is CSVATFTDTQYF. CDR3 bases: TGCAGCGTTGCGACCTTCACAGATACGCAGTATTTT.

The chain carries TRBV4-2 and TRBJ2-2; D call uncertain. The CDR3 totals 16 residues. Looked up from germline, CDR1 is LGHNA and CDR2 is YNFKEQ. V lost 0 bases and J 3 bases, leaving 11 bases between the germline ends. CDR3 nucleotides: TGTGCCAGCAGCCAAGAATCGGCTTTAGACACCGGGGAGCTGTTTTTT. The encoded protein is CASSQESALDTGELFF.

The CDR3 region has the DNA TGCGCCAGCAGCCAAGATATCCTTCCCCAGGGGGGGGAGCTGTTTTTT. Encoded protein: CASSQDILPQGGELFF. The V call is TRBV4-3, the J call TRBJ2-2, with a tentative D call TRBD1 (6 bases). Trimming left V 0 bases short and J 8 bases short, with 16 bases between. CDR1 and CDR2 from the germline V gene are LGHNA and YSLEER. This CDR3 contains 16 residues.

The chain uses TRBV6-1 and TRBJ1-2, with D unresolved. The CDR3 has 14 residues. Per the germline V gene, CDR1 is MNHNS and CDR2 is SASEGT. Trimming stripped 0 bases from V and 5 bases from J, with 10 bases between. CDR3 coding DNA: TGTGCCAGCAGTGAAGCGCAAGCGACATATGGCTACACCTTC. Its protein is CASSEAQATYGYTF.

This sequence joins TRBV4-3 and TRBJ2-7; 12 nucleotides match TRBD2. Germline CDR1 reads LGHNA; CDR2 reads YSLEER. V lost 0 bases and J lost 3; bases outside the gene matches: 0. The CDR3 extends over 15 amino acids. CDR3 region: CASSQEGLAGYEQYF. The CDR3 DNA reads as TGCGCCAGCAGCCAAGAGGGACTAGCGGGCTACGAGCAGTACTTC.

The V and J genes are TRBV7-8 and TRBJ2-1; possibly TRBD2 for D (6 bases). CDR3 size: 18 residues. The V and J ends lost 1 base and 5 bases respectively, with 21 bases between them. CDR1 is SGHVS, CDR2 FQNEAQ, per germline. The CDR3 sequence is CASSLDQGPTWRDNEQFF. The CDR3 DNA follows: TGTGCCAGCAGCTTAGACCAGGGCCCAACCTGGAGGGACAATGAGCAGTTCTTC.

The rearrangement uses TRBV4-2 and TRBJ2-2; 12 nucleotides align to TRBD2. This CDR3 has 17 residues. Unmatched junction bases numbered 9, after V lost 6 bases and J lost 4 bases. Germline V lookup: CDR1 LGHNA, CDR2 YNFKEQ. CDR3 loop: CASRGETSGRGTGELFF. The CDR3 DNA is TGTGCCAGCAGAGGGGAGACTAGCGGGAGAGGCACCGGGGAGCTGTTTTTT.

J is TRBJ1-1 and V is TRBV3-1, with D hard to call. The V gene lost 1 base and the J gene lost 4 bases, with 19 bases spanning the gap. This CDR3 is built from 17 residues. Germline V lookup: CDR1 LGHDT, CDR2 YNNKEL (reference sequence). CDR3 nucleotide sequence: TGTGCCAGCAGCCAAGCGGTTCTGGTTCATAGGGCCACTGAAGCTTTCTTT. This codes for CASSQAVLVHRATEAFF.

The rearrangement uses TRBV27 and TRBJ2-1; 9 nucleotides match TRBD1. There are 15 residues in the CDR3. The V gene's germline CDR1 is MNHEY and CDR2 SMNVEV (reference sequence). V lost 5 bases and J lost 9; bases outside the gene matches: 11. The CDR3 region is CASSKNRGLAGEQFF. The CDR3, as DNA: TGTGCCAGCAGTAAAAACAGGGGGCTAGCTGGTGAGCAGTTCTTC.

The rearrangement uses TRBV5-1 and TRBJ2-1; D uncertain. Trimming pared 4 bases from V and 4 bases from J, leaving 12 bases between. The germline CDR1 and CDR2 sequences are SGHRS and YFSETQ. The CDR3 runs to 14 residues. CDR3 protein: CASSPVLEYNEQFF. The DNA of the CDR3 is TGCGCCAGCAGCCCGGTCCTCGAGTACAATGAGCAGTTCTTC.